One and the same sample provided the 15 T cell receptor beta chains below, sequenced in a study of patients and donors after allogeneic stem cell transplantation. TCRdb ran MiXCR on the RT-PCR reads and lists one entry per CDR3 protein. The data hold 800,000 to 1,000,000 distinct CDR3 sequences, with roughly 18% observed a single time. Sequencing input: blood, either unsorted or a sorted T cell fraction (not recorded which). The receptors come from a human donor who was either an allogeneic HSCT recipient or a stem cell or donor lymphocyte infusion donor (not recorded which). It is not recorded whose cells these are; they may come from a transplant donor.

The chain carries TRBV12-3 or TRBV12-4 and TRBJ2-7, with 11 bases aligning to TRBD2. The CDR3 contains 15 residues. The V and J ends lost 5 bases and 4 bases, in that order; junction bases with no gene match: 7. CDR3: CASSPMTSGIYEQYF. Here the CDR3 DNA reads TGTGCCAGCAGTCCCATGACTAGCGGGATATACGAGCAGTACTTC.

The CDR3 protein is CASSLTARSEQFF. The CDR3 bases are TGTGCCAGCAGCTTAACGGCTAGAAGTGAGCAGTTCTTC. The chain employs TRBV7-3 and TRBJ2-1, with no clear D. Germline V gene sequence: CDR1 SGHTA, CDR2 FQGTGA. The CDR3 has 13 amino acids. V dropped 0 bases and J dropped 9 bases, with 9 bases sitting between them.

There are a few counts of this clonotype. The rearrangement joins TRBV7-8 to TRBJ1-5; D unresolved. Trimming took 2 bases from V and 4 from J, leaving 15 bases between them. This CDR3 has 16 residues. Germline V CDR1 and CDR2: SGHVS, FQNEAQ. The CDR3 is CASSLFGGGRNQPQHF. CDR3 DNA sequence: TGTGCCAGCAGCTTATTCGGCGGAGGGAGGAATCAGCCCCAGCATTTT.

This clonotype came up a few times. The chain has TRBV24-1 and TRBJ1-2; perhaps TRBD1 as D (5 bases). V gave up 4 bases and J gave up 3 bases, with 11 bases separating them. CDR3 length: 14 amino acids. Per germline, CDR1 KGHDR and CDR2 SFDVKD. CDR3 coding DNA: TGTGCCACCAGTGAGTGGGGCAGGGACTATGGCTACACCTTC. Translated: CATSEWGRDYGYTF.

The chain couples TRBV9 to TRBJ1-3; perhaps TRBD1 as D (5 bases). Trimming cost V 3 bases and J 0 bases, with 10 bases left between them. The V gene's germline CDR1 is SGDLS and CDR2 YYNGEE. The CDR3 runs to 15 residues. The CDR3 coding sequence is TGTGCCAGCAGCGCTGTAGGGGCCTCTGGAAACACCATATATTTT. This gives the protein CASSAVGASGNTIYF. The full variable domain, its missing parts supplied by reference TRBV9 and TRBJ1-3, is DSGVTQTPKHLITATGQRVTLRCSPRSGDLSVYWYQQSLDQGLQFLIQYYNGEERAKGNILERFSAQQFPDLHSELNLSSLELGDSALYFCASSAVGASGNTIYFGEGSWLTVV.

This clonotype showed up many times. The chain carries TRBV7-8 and TRBJ2-1; tentative D call: TRBD1 (5 bases). The germline gives CDR1 SGHVS, CDR2 FQNEAQ. Deletions cut 5 bases from V and 5 bases from J, with 16 bases between. The CDR3 extends over 15 amino acids. The CDR3 bases are TGTGCCAGCAGCCCACCGAACAGGCCGAACAATGAGCAGTTCTTC. Translation gives CASSPPNRPNNEQFF.

The chain combines TRBV3-1 with TRBJ1-1; D might be TRBD1 (5 bases). Per the germline V gene, CDR1 is LGHDT and CDR2 is YNNKEL (reference sequence). The V gene lost 8 bases and the J gene lost 1 base, with 14 bases spanning the gap. CDR3 length: 14 residues. The CDR3 reads CASPPGDGNTEAFF. In nucleotides, the CDR3 is TGTGCCAGCCCCCCCGGGGACGGGAACACTGAAGCTTTCTTT.

The V and J genes are TRBV13 and TRBJ2-5; no reliable D call. This CDR3 spans 13 amino acids. V shed 4 bases and J shed 2 bases, with 8 bases lying between them. In germline, CDR1 is PRHDT, CDR2 FYEKMQ (reference sequence). DNA of the CDR3: TGTGCCAGCAGCTCCATCAGGCAAGAGACCCAGTACTTC. Its protein product is CASSSIRQETQYF.

For the CDR3, the DNA is TGTGCCAGCAGTTTAGGGGGATTTCCTGGAAACACCATATATTTT. This codes for CASSLGGFPGNTIYF. V is TRBV12-3 or TRBV12-4 and J is TRBJ1-3; no firm D call. This CDR3 comprises 15 residues. V was pared by 1 base and J by 2 bases, with 9 bases between.

This clonotype was observed a few times. V gene TRBV2 combines with J gene TRBJ1-2, with D maybe TRBD1 (5 bases). Germline values: CDR1 SNHLY, CDR2 FYNNEI. The CDR3 is 11 amino acids. The germline V and J ends were trimmed by 0 bases and 14 bases, with 10 bases remaining between them. CDR3 in DNA: TGTGCCAGCAGTGAAGCAGGGGCAGTTACCTTC. It is translated as CASSEAGAVTF. Drawing the rest from reference TRBV2 and TRBJ1-2, the complete variable domain is EPEVTQTPSHQVTQMGQEVILRCVPISNHLYFYWYRQILGQKVEFLVSFYNNEISEKSEIFDDQFSVERPDGSNFTLKIRSTKLEDSAMYFCASSEAGAVTFGSGTRLTVV.

J is TRBJ2-7 and V is TRBV24-1, with TRBD1 matching over 8 bases. The CDR3 length is 15 residues. The V gene's germline CDR1 is KGHDR and CDR2 SFDVKD. V was pared by 4 bases and J by 5 bases, with 9 bases of the junction left unmatched. The CDR3 loop is CATSEPGQGGNEQYF. The CDR3 DNA follows: TGTGCCACCAGTGAACCCGGACAGGGTGGAAACGAGCAGTACTTC.

The table lists this clonotype with a few counts. This CDR3 reads CASSEVRGLKGYTF. CDR3 sequence (DNA): TGTGCCAGCAGTGAAGTCAGGGGGCTTAAAGGCTACACCTTC. The V and J genes are TRBV2 and TRBJ1-2; TRBD1 matches at 8 bases. V shed 1 base and J 8 bases; nucleotides not matched to a gene: 6. This CDR3 region has 14 residues. Germline loops: CDR1 SNHLY, CDR2 FYNNEI.

This clonotype was recorded many times. The CDR3 sequence is CASSRQGHYGYTF. In nucleotides, the CDR3 is TGTGCCAGCAGCCGACAGGGCCACTATGGCTACACCTTC. The chain carries TRBV12-3 or TRBV12-4 and TRBJ1-2, with 7 bases lining up with TRBD1. The CDR3 totals 13 residues. Trimming removed 6 bases from V and 3 bases from J; junction bases left unmatched: 4.

This clonotype was detected only a few times. The chain couples TRBV20-1 to TRBJ2-7; no definite D call. The CDR3 contains 13 residues. The V end was cut by 0 bases, the J end by 7 bases, with 13 bases between. CDR1 is DFQATT, CDR2 SNEGSKA, per germline (reference sequence). CDR3 DNA: TGCAGTGCTAGAGATCTCGGGCCGCGGGAGCAGTACTTC. Translation gives CSARDLGPREQYF.

The chain recombines TRBV6-1 with TRBJ2-5; 11 bases are shared with TRBD2. Germline trimming cut 7 bases from V and 5 bases from J; bases unmatched to any gene: 9. Germline lookup yields CDR1 MNHNS and CDR2 SASEGT. This CDR3 is 15 amino acids long. In nucleotides, the CDR3 is TGTGCCAGCAAGATTAGCGGGGGGGCTCGGGAGACCCAGTACTTC. It specifies CASKISGGARETQYF.